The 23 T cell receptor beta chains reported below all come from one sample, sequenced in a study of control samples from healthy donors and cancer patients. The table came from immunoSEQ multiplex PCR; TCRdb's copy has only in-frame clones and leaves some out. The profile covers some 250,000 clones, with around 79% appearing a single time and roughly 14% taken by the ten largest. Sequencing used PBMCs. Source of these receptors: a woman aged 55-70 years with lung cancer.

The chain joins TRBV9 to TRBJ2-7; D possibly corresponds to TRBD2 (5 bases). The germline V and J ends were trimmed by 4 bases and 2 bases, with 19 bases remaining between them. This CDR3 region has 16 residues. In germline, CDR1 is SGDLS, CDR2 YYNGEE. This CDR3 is CASSPLEGSRAYEQYF. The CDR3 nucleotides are TGTGCCAGCAGCCCTCTTGAAGGGAGTAGGGCCTACGAGCAGTACTTC. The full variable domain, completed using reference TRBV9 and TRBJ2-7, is DSGVTQTPKHLITATGQRVTLRCSPRSGDLSVYWYQQSLDQGLQFLIQYYNGEERAKGNILERFSAQQFPDLHSELNLSSLELGDSALYFCASSPLEGSRAYEQYFGPGTRLTVT.

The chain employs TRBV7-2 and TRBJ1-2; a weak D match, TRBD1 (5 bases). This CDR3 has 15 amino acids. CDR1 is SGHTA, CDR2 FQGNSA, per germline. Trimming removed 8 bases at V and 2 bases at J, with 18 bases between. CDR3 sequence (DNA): TGTGCCAGCGCTGAGGGGTCGATTGCCAACTATGGCTACACCTTC. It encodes CASAEGSIANYGYTF.

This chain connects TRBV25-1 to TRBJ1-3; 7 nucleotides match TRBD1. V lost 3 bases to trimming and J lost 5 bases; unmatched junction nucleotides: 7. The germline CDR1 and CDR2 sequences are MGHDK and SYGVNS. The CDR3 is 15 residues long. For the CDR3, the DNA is TGTGCCAGCAGTGACCTGACAGGGTCCCGAAACACCATATATTTT. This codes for CASSDLTGSRNTIYF.

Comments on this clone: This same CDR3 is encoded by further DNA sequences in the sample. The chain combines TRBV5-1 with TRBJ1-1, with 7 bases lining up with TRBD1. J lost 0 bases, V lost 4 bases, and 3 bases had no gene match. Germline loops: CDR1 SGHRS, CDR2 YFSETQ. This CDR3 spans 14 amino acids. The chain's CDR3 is CASSRDSLNTEAFF. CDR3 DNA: TGCGCCAGCAGCCGGGACAGCTTGAACACTGAAGCTTTCTTT.

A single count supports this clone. CDR3 sequence reads: CASSQTSGRISLHF. DNA of the CDR3: TGTGCCAGCAGCCAAACGTCGGGGCGGATATCCCTCCACTTT. J is TRBJ1-6 and V is TRBV3-1 (or the pseudogene TRBV3-2), with D maybe TRBD1 (5 bases). The V end was cut by 2 bases, the J end by 14 bases, with 16 bases between. The CDR3 runs 14 residues. CDR1 is LGHDT and CDR2 is YNNKEL in the germline V gene (reference sequence).

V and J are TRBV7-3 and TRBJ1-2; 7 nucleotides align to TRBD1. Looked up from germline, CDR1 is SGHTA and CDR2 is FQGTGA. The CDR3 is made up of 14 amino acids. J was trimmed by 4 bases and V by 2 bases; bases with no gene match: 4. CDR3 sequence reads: CASSLLSGGYGYTF. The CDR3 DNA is TGTGCCAGCAGCTTACTCTCAGGGGGCTATGGCTACACCTTC.

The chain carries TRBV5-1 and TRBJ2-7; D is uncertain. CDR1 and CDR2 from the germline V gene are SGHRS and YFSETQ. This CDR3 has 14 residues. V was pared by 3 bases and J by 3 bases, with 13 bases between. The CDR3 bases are TGCGCCAGCAGCTCGGACCATATCGGCTACGAGCAGTACTTC. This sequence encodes CASSSDHIGYEQYF.

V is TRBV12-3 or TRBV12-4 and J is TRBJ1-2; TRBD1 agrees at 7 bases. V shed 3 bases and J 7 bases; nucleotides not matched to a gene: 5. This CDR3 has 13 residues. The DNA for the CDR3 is TGTGCCAGCAGTTTTACAGGGGCCGGTGGCTACACCTTC. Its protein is CASSFTGAGGYTF.

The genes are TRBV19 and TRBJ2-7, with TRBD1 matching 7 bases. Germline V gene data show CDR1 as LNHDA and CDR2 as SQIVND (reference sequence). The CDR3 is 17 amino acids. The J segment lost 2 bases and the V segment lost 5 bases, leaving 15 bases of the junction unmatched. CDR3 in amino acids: CASSWGTGTVRPYEQYF. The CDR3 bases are TGTGCCAGTAGTTGGGGCACCGGGACAGTTCGTCCCTACGAGCAGTACTTC.

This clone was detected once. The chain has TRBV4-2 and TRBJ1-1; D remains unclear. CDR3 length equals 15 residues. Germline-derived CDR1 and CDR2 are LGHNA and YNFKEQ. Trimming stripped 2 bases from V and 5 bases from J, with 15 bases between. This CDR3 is CASSQPGPLRTEAFF. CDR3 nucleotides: TGTGCCAGCAGCCAACCCGGGCCTTTACGGACTGAAGCTTTCTTT.

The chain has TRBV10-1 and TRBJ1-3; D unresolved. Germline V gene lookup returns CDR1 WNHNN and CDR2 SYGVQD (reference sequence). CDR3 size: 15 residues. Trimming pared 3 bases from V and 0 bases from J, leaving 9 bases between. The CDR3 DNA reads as TGCGCCAGCAGTGACAGTCAAATCTCTGGAAACACCATATATTTT. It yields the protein CASSDSQISGNTIYF.

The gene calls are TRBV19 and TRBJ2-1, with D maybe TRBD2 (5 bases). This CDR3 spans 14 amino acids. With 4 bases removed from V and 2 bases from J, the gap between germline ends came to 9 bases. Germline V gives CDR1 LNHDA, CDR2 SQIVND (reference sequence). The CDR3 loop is CASSNSGPYNEQFF. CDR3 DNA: TGTGCCAGTAGTAACAGCGGACCCTACAATGAGCAGTTCTTC.

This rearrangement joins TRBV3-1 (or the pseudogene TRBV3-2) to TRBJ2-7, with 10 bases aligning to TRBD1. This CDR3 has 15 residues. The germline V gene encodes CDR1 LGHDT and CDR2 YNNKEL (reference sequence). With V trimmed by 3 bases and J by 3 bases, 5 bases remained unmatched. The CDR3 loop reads CASSQGGQGRYEQYF. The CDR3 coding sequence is TGTGCCAGCAGCCAGGGGGGACAGGGGCGCTACGAGCAGTACTTC.

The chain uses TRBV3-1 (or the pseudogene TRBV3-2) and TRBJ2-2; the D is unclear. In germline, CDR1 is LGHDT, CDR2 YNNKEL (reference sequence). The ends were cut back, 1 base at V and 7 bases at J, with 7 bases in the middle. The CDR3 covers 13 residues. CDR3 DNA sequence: TGTGCCAGCAGCCAAGGCTTCCGCGGGGAGCTGTTTTTT. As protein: CASSQGFRGELFF.

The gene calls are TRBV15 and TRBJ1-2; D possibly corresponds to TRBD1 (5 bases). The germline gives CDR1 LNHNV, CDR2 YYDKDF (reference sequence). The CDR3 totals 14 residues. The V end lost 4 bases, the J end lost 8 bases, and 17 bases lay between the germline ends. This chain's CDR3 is CATSNLRAPSGYTF. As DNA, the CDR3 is TGTGCCACCAGCAATCTCAGGGCGCCCTCCGGCTACACCTTC.

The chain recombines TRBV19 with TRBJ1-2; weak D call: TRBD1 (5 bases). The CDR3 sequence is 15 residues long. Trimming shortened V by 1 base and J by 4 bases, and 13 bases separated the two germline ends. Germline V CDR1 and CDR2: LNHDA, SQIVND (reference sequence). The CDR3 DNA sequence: TGTGCCAGTAGTATAGCCGGAGGGGAGGGCTATGGCTACACCTTC. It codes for CASSIAGGEGYGYTF.

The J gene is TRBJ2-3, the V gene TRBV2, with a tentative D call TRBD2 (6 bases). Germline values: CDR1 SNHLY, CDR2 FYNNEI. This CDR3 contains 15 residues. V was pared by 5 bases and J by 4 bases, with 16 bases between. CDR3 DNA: TGTGCCAGCAGTCGGGAGCTTTTGGGGGCAGATACGCAGTATTTT. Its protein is CASSRELLGADTQYF.

The CDR3 region is CASSLGGFGFQPQHF. CDR3 DNA: TGCGCCAGCAGTCTGGGGGGTTTTGGATTTCAGCCCCAGCATTTT. This chain uses TRBV5-1 with TRBJ1-5; maybe TRBD1 (5 bases). The germline CDR1 and CDR2 sequences are SGHRS and YFSETQ. The CDR3 is made up of 15 amino acids. Trimming cost V 5 bases and J 6 bases, with 18 bases left between them.

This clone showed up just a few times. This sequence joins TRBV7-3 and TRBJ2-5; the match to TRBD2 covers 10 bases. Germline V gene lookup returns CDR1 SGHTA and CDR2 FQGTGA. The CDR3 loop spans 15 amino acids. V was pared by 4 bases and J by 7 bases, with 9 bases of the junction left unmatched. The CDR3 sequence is CASSSSGSAGVTQYF. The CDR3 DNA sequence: TGTGCCAGCAGCTCTAGCGGGAGCGCTGGGGTGACCCAGTACTTC.

The CDR3 region is CASSPRHDPSGANVLTF. CDR3 sequence (DNA): TGTGCCAGCAGCCCACGACACGACCCCTCTGGGGCCAACGTCCTGACTTTC. The genes are TRBV5-6 and TRBJ2-6; no reliable D call. Germline lookup yields CDR1 SGHDT and CDR2 YYEEEE. The CDR3 covers 17 residues. Trimming cost V 4 bases and J 0 bases, with 14 bases left between them.

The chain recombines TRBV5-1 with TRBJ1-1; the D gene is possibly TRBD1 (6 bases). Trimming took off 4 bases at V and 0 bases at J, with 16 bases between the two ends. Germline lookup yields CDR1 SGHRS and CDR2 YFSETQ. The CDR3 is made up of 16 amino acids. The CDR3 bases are TGCGCCAGCAGCCCTATGACAGGAAAGATGAACACTGAAGCTTTCTTT. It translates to CASSPMTGKMNTEAFF.

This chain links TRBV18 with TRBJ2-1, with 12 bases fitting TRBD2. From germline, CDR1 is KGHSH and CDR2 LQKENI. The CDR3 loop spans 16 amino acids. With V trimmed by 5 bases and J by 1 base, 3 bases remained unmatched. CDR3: CASSSGLAGSYNEQFF. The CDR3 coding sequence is TGTGCCAGCTCATCCGGACTAGCGGGATCCTACAATGAGCAGTTCTTC.

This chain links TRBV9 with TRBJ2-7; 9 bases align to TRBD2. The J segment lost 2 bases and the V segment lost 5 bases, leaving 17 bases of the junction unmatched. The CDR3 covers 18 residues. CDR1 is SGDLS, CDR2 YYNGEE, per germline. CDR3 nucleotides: TGTGCCAGCAGGGCCCATGGACTAGCGCCCGATAACCCCTACGAGCAGTACTTC. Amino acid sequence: CASRAHGLAPDNPYEQYF. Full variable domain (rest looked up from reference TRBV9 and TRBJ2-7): DSGVTQTPKHLITATGQRVTLRCSPRSGDLSVYWYQQSLDQGLQFLIQYYNGEERAKGNILERFSAQQFPDLHSELNLSSLELGDSALYFCASRAHGLAPDNPYEQYFGPGTRLTVT.